This TCR beta chain stems from a study of lymphopenia after photon versus proton radiotherapy. Study findings and constraints: After the lymphocyte nadir, photon-treated repertoires showed oligoclonal expansion, especially of CD8+ Temra cells. Larger post-nadir TCR diversity loss correlated inversely with survival in deceased patients.

With 2 bases removed from V and 0 bases from J, the gap between germline ends came to 8 bases. CDR3 length equals 15 residues. Germline V gives CDR1 SGHTA, CDR2 FQGNSA. Sequenced by immunoSEQ multiplex PCR; TCRdb stores in-frame clones only, minus some. This table holds under 9,500 clones, more than 85% found once. This clone was seen just once. As yet, its antigen is unknown. Sequences were derived from peripheral blood, sampled from a patient treated with photon-based radiotherapy. This clonotype was sampled from a woman aged 45 to 65 with cholangiocarcinoma. The gene calls are TRBV7-2 and TRBJ2-1; D is ambiguous. CDR3 nucleotides: TGTGCCAGCAGCTTAATGCCGAGCTCCTACAATGAGCAGTTCTTC. Its translation: CASSLMPSSYNEQFF.